This T cell receptor (beta chain) was found in a study of T cells in tumors after PD-1 blockade. As for the study in general: Patients received pembrolizumab 200 mg every 3 weeks or cemiplimab 350 mg every 2 weeks.

Points on this clone: Its cognate antigen is unknown.

Time point of the sample: second of two pre-therapy site-matched biopsies roughly two months apart. Study-wide points: Blood contained about 40% of the tumor's TCR clonotypes.

TCRdb's copy holds only in-frame clones and misses some; the assay was immunoSEQ multiplex PCR. The sample has roughly 2,000 clones, roughly 74% seen once. V shed 3 bases, J shed 4 bases, and the junction held 14 bases outside the gene matches. This CDR3 region has 18 residues. From germline, CDR1 is MGHRA and CDR2 YSYEKL. This clonotype was sampled from a human donor with basal cell carcinoma. This chain joins TRBV4-1 and TRBJ2-4, with 8 bases matching TRBD1. The sequencing here drew on tumor tissue, taken before anti-PD-1 treatment. As DNA, the CDR3 is TGCGCCAGCAGCCATCCCGCAGGGGGCGCTTTATTTAAAAACATTCAGTACTTC. It codes for CASSHPAGGALFKNIQYF.